Listed here are 19 T cell receptor beta chains from one sample, sequenced in a study of blood T cell repertoires in COVID-19. Clones were sequenced by immunoSEQ multiplex PCR, and TCRdb holds only the in-frame ones, with some missing. The data hold about 320,000 clones, with roughly 87% observed a single time. The source material was PBMCs or T cells enriched from blood (not recorded which). The source of these receptors is a woman aged 18-29 years who had recovered from COVID-19.

V usage is TRBV6-2 or TRBV6-3 and J usage is TRBJ2-3; D perhaps matches TRBD1 (5 bases). From germline, CDR1 is MNHEY and CDR2 SVGEGT. CDR3 size: 15 residues. Trimming removed 5 bases at V and 0 bases at J, with 12 bases between. DNA of the CDR3: TGTGCCAGCAGTAAACAGGAACCCAGCACAGATACGCAGTATTTT. Translating gives CASSKQEPSTDTQYF.

The chain recombines TRBV5-4 with TRBJ2-1; TRBD2 aligns across 11 bases. V trimming: 4 bases; J trimming: 8 bases; junction bases outside the gene matches: 11. This CDR3 spans 16 amino acids. The germline V gene encodes CDR1 SGHNT and CDR2 YYREEE (reference sequence). CDR3 bases: TGTGCCAGCAGCGGCGGTAGCGGGGGGGCGGTTGATGAGCAGTTCTTC. It encodes CASSGGSGGAVDEQFF. The full variable domain, in which reference TRBV5-4 and TRBJ2-1 provide the parts outside the CDR3, is ETGVTQSPTHLIKTRGQQVTLRCSSQSGHNTVSWYQQALGQGPQFIFQYYREEENGRGNFPPRFSGLQFPNYSSELNVNALELDDSALYLCASSGGSGGAVDEQFFGPGTRLTVL.

The J gene is TRBJ2-1, the V gene TRBV11-3; the match to TRBD2 covers 8 bases. Germline lookup yields CDR1 SGHNT and CDR2 YENEEA. Trimming at V came to 5 bases and at J to 8 bases, leaving 5 bases not matched to a gene. The CDR3 runs to 13 residues. The CDR3 coding sequence is TGTGCCAGCAGCCGGACTAGCACGCATGAGCAGTTCTTC. It codes for CASSRTSTHEQFF.

The rearrangement links TRBV9 to TRBJ2-5; TRBD1 aligns across 10 bases. CDR1 and CDR2 from the germline V gene are SGDLS and YYNGEE. The V gene end was trimmed by 3 bases and the J gene end by 7 bases; junction bases not matched to a gene: 0. The CDR3 runs 12 residues. CDR3 residues: CASSGQGATQYF. CDR3 bases: TGTGCCAGCAGCGGACAGGGGGCGACCCAGTACTTC.

This chain connects TRBV3-1 (or the pseudogene TRBV3-2) to TRBJ1-5; D call uncertain. This CDR3 has 16 residues. Trimming cost V 0 bases and J 6 bases, with 15 bases left between them. Germline CDR1 is LGHDT and CDR2 is YNNKEL (reference sequence). The CDR3, as DNA: TGTGCCAGCAGCCAAGATGCCCCGACTGCACCTCAGCCCCAGCATTTT. This translates into CASSQDAPTAPQPQHF.

The chain is built from TRBV5-1 and TRBJ2-2; 10 positions match TRBD2. CDR3 size: 15 residues. Germline CDR1 and CDR2: SGHRS and YFSETQ. Trimming took 4 bases from V and 7 from J; bases not matched to a gene: 7. Here the CDR3 DNA reads TGCGCCAGCAGCCTTAGCGGGGGGCTTGGCGGGGAGCTGTTTTTT. It specifies CASSLSGGLGGELFF. The whole variable domain, filled in from reference TRBV5-1 and TRBJ2-2, reads KAGVTQTPRYLIKTRGQQVTLSCSPISGHRSVSWYQQTPGQGLQFLFEYFSETQRNKGNFPGRFSGRQFSNSRSEMNVSTLELGDSALYLCASSLSGGLGGELFFGEGSRLTVL.

The V gene is TRBV5-5, the J gene TRBJ2-3; 10 positions match TRBD2. V trimming: 1 base; J trimming: 5 bases; junction bases outside the gene matches: 7. The CDR3 totals 16 residues. Germline V CDR1 and CDR2: SGHKS, YYEKEE (reference sequence). CDR3 nucleotides: TGTGCCAGCAGCTTGTTGCTAGCGGGAGCCATAGATACGCAGTATTTT. Its protein product is CASSLLLAGAIDTQYF.

The chain uses TRBV7-2 and TRBJ2-5; 8 bases are shared with TRBD2. The V segment lost 5 bases and the J segment 4 bases; nucleotides outside the gene matches: 9. This CDR3 comprises 15 residues. Germline lookup yields CDR1 SGHTA and CDR2 FQGNSA. For the CDR3, the DNA is TGTGCCAGCAGCCCGCAGCGGGAGCCGGGAGAGACCCAGTACTTC. This gives the protein CASSPQREPGETQYF.

This chain connects TRBV20-1 to TRBJ1-5; D might be TRBD1 (6 bases). Trimming pared 3 bases from V and 0 bases from J, leaving 12 bases between. This CDR3 spans 15 amino acids. Germline V gene data show CDR1 as DFQATT and CDR2 as SNEGSKA (reference sequence). The CDR3 sequence: CSASGNRDSNQPQHF. Here the CDR3 DNA reads TGCAGTGCTAGTGGAAACAGGGATAGCAATCAGCCCCAGCATTTT.

The rearrangement joins TRBV18 to TRBJ1-6; 8 bases are a match to TRBD1. The length of the CDR3 is 15 residues. Germline V gene sequence: CDR1 KGHSH, CDR2 LQKENI. After removal of 4 bases from V and 5 bases from J, the junction contained 4 bases not matched to a gene. CDR3 sequence (DNA): TGTGCCAGCTCACAGCAGGGGGCGAATAATTCACCCCTCCACTTT. As protein: CASSQQGANNSPLHF. The entire variable domain, with the rest obtained from reference TRBV18 and TRBJ1-6, is as follows: NAGVMQNPRHLVRRRGQEARLRCSPMKGHSHVYWYRQLPEEGLKFMVYLQKENIIDESGMPKERFSAEFPKEGPSILRIQQVVRGDSAAYFCASSQQGANNSPLHFGNGTRLTVT.

In DNA form, the CDR3 reads TGTGCCAGCAGCCAAGATCTTACACAGGGGAGTACTGAAGCTTTCTTT. Protein sequence: CASSQDLTQGSTEAFF. V usage is TRBV4-2 and J usage is TRBJ1-1; 7 nucleotides match TRBD1. CDR1 and CDR2 (germline): LGHNA, YNFKEQ. The CDR3 length is 16 residues. The J segment lost 5 bases and the V segment lost 0 bases, leaving 9 bases of the junction unmatched.

CDR3 sequence: CASGVPGELFF. CDR3 nucleotides: TGTGCCAGCGGAGTCCCCGGGGAGCTGTTTTTT. This chain joins TRBV12-3 or TRBV12-4 and TRBJ2-2; D gene unclear. Trimming cost V 8 bases and J 6 bases, with 7 bases left between them. The CDR3 is 11 amino acids.

A single count supports this clone. The genes are TRBV5-5 and TRBJ1-1, with D perhaps TRBD1 (6 bases). The germline gives CDR1 SGHKS, CDR2 YYEKEE (reference sequence). This CDR3 is 14 amino acids long. Trimming left V 3 bases short and J 4 bases short, with 13 bases between. This CDR3 is CASSSRGGTTEAFF. In DNA form, the CDR3 reads TGTGCCAGCAGCTCCCGGGGGGGCACCACTGAAGCTTTCTTT.

The chain has TRBV10-3 and TRBJ2-1, with 7 bases fitting TRBD2. From germline, CDR1 is ENHRY and CDR2 SYGVKD. The junction had 9 bases not matched to a gene; V was cut back by 10 bases and J by 6 bases. This CDR3 comprises 13 residues. CDR3 residues: CANGGGEFNEQFF. The DNA for the CDR3 is TGTGCCAATGGGGGAGGGGAATTCAATGAGCAGTTCTTC.

The chain combines TRBV6-5 with TRBJ1-1, with 7 bases fitting TRBD1. CDR1 and CDR2 (germline): MNHEY, SVGAGI. The CDR3 length is 14 residues. V shed 6 bases, J shed 0 bases, and the junction held 4 bases outside the gene matches. In DNA form, the CDR3 reads TGTGCCAGCAGCCCCGGACAGGTGAACACTGAAGCTTTCTTT. Protein sequence: CASSPGQVNTEAFF.

The sample holds a few counts of this clone. The V call is TRBV6-2 or TRBV6-3, the J call TRBJ1-1; no definite D call. The CDR3 has 14 amino acids. From germline, CDR1 is MNHEY and CDR2 SVGEGT. The germline V and J ends were trimmed by 6 bases and 6 bases, with 17 bases remaining between them. The CDR3 DNA is TGTGCCAGCAGCTTCGGGGTATATGCTCCTGAAGCTTTCTTT. Translated: CASSFGVYAPEAFF.

V is TRBV5-1 and J is TRBJ1-2; no clear D gene. The CDR3 length is 15 residues. Trimming shortened V by 4 bases and J by 4 bases, and 17 bases separated the two germline ends. The germline CDR1 and CDR2 sequences are SGHRS and YFSETQ. CDR3 amino acids: CASSQQTDLSYGYTF. CDR3 coding DNA: TGCGCCAGCAGCCAACAAACGGACTTATCCTATGGCTACACCTTC.

V gene TRBV18 combines with J gene TRBJ2-2; possibly TRBD2 for D (6 bases). CDR1 KGHSH and CDR2 LQKENI come from the germline V gene. V was clipped by 3 bases and J by 8 bases, with 10 bases between them. There are 13 residues in the CDR3. The CDR3 DNA sequence: TGTGCCAGCTCACCTTCACGGGAGGGGGAGCTGTTTTTT. Its protein product is CASSPSREGELFF.

The chain recombines TRBV6-5 with TRBJ1-5; 9 bases are a match to TRBD1. V trimming: 6 bases; J trimming: 5 bases; junction bases outside the gene matches: 8. Germline V lookup: CDR1 MNHEY, CDR2 SVGAGI. The CDR3 runs to 15 residues. The CDR3 sequence: CASRDAGTGYQPQHF. For the CDR3, the DNA is TGTGCCAGCAGGGATGCCGGGACAGGGTATCAGCCCCAGCATTTT.